These 25 T cell receptor beta chains came from one sample sequenced in a study of blood T cell repertoires in COVID-19. Profiled with immunoSEQ multiplex PCR; TCRdb holds only in-frame clones, not every one. The sample shows 370,000 or so clones, more than 70% of them seen only once. Sequencing input: PBMCs or T cells enriched from blood (not recorded which). These receptors were taken from a man aged 30-40 years who had recovered from COVID-19.

This chain connects TRBV2 to TRBJ1-5, with D possibly TRBD1 on 5 matching bases. The CDR3 is made up of 13 amino acids. From germline, CDR1 is SNHLY and CDR2 FYNNEI. Trimming took off 4 bases at V and 6 bases at J, with 10 bases between the two ends. The CDR3 sequence is CASSVRGIQPQHF. In nucleotides, the CDR3 is TGTGCCAGCAGTGTCCGGGGGATTCAGCCCCAGCATTTT.

CDR3 region: CASSSGVAEAFF. Here the CDR3 DNA reads TGTGCCAGCAGTTCCGGGGTCGCTGAAGCTTTCTTT. This chain links TRBV12-3 or TRBV12-4 with TRBJ1-1; D is undetermined. The CDR3 has 12 residues. V was trimmed by 4 bases and J by 6 bases, leaving 9 bases between them.

This clone was found once. The rearrangement joins TRBV11-2 to TRBJ2-5; D gene uncertain. V lost 4 bases to trimming and J lost 3 bases, with 6 bases between them. Germline V gene data show CDR1 as SGHAT and CDR2 as FQNNGV. There are 12 residues in the CDR3. The CDR3 sequence: CASSYEEETQYF. The CDR3 DNA is TGTGCCAGCAGCTATGAGGAAGAGACCCAGTACTTC. The whole variable domain, filled in from reference TRBV11-2 and TRBJ2-5, reads EAGVAQSPRYKIIEKRQSVAFWCNPISGHATLYWYQQILGQGPKLLIQFQNNGVVDDSQLPKDRFSAERLKGVDSTLKIQPAKLEDSAVYLCASSYEEETQYFGPGTRLLVL.

This chain connects TRBV7-8 to TRBJ2-1; 8 bases are a match to TRBD1. The V gene end was trimmed by 7 bases and the J gene end by 0 bases; junction bases not matched to a gene: 14. CDR1 is SGHVS and CDR2 is FQNEAQ in the germline V gene. CDR3 length: 18 amino acids. Here the CDR3 DNA reads TGTGCCAGCACCTCAGGGGGCGCTTCCCTAAACTCCTACAATGAGCAGTTCTTC. Its translation: CASTSGGASLNSYNEQFF.

The genes are TRBV4-2 and TRBJ1-2; TRBD1 matches at 8 bases. CDR3 length: 16 amino acids. Germline V gives CDR1 LGHNA, CDR2 YNFKEQ. The J segment lost 5 bases and the V segment lost 2 bases, leaving 10 bases of the junction unmatched. CDR3 in DNA: TGTGCCAGCAGCCAACAATCAGGGGGCGCGGGATATGGCTACACCTTC. Its translation is CASSQQSGGAGYGYTF.

V is TRBV19 and J is TRBJ1-2; D remains unclear. The V end was cut by 3 bases, the J end by 8 bases, with 19 bases between. The CDR3 sequence is 15 residues long. Germline CDR1 LNHDA, CDR2 SQIVND (reference sequence). The CDR3 DNA reads as TGTGCCAGTAGTATCGGAGGACGGACCCATGGAGGCTACACCTTC. It specifies CASSIGGRTHGGYTF. Filled out from reference TRBV19 and TRBJ1-2, the complete variable domain reads DGGITQSPKYLFRKEGQNVTLSCEQNLNHDAMYWYRQDPGQGLRLIYYSQIVNDFQKGDIAEGYSVSREKKESFPLTVTSAQKNPTAFYLCASSIGGRTHGGYTFGSGTRLTVV.

The rearrangement joins TRBV12-5 to TRBJ1-2, with 8 bases fitting TRBD1. V dropped 0 bases and J dropped 10; count of bases not matched to a gene: 7. CDR1 is LGHNT and CDR2 is FRNRAP in the germline V gene. This CDR3 has 14 residues. The CDR3 protein is CASGLVLAGGLYTF. Here the CDR3 DNA reads TGTGCTAGTGGTTTGGTACTAGCAGGGGGCCTCTACACCTTC.

The sample holds a few counts of this clone. The chain couples TRBV2 to TRBJ2-2, with a possible D match to TRBD1 (6 bases). Germline lookup yields CDR1 SNHLY and CDR2 FYNNEI. This CDR3 spans 14 amino acids. V was shortened by 6 bases and J by 3 bases, with 11 bases between the two germline ends. CDR3 bases: TGTGCCAGCAGATCGGACAGTCACACCGGGGAGCTGTTTTTT. Translation gives CASRSDSHTGELFF.

The J gene is TRBJ2-2, the V gene TRBV7-9, with 7 nucleotides matching TRBD2. The trim removed 5 bases at V and 2 bases at J, leaving 8 bases unmatched. The CDR3 covers 16 residues. CDR1 and CDR2 from the germline V gene are SEHNR and FQNEAQ (reference sequence). CDR3 DNA sequence: TGTGCCAGCAGCCGACAGCTAGCGGAAAACACCGGGGAGCTGTTTTTT. Protein product: CASSRQLAENTGELFF.

The chain joins TRBV2 to TRBJ2-1; 8 bases are shared with TRBD2. The germline CDR1 and CDR2 sequences are SNHLY and FYNNEI. With V trimmed by 8 bases and J by 4 bases, 4 bases remained unmatched. The CDR3 length is 13 residues. CDR3 DNA: TGTGCCAGCGTGTTAGCGGGGTACAATGAGCAGTTCTTC. It codes for CASVLAGYNEQFF.

The chain carries TRBV6-2 or TRBV6-3 and TRBJ2-3, with no clear D. The CDR3 contains 12 residues. Trimming removed 5 bases at V and 3 bases at J, with 6 bases between. Germline CDR1 MNHEY, CDR2 SVGEGT. The CDR3 spells CASSHETDTQYF. The CDR3 bases are TGTGCCAGCAGTCACGAGACAGATACGCAGTATTTT.

J is TRBJ1-6 and V is TRBV18; D may be TRBD1 (5 bases). The CDR3 contains 13 residues. With 3 bases removed from V and 12 bases from J, the gap between germline ends came to 12 bases. Germline V gene data show CDR1 as KGHSH and CDR2 as LQKENI. The CDR3 loop reads CASSPSGGEPLHF. The DNA of the CDR3 is TGTGCCAGCTCACCCTCGGGGGGAGAACCCCTCCACTTT. Supplemented by reference TRBV18 and TRBJ1-6, the full variable domain reads NAGVMQNPRHLVRRRGQEARLRCSPMKGHSHVYWYRQLPEEGLKFMVYLQKENIIDESGMPKERFSAEFPKEGPSILRIQQVVRGDSAAYFCASSPSGGEPLHFGNGTRLTVT.

V is TRBV25-1 and J is TRBJ2-6; 7 bases are a match to TRBD1. The V segment lost 6 bases and the J segment 2 bases; nucleotides outside the gene matches: 1. The CDR3 has 14 amino acids. The germline V gene encodes CDR1 MGHDK and CDR2 SYGVNS. The chain's CDR3 is CASRDRAGANVLTF. In nucleotides, the CDR3 is TGTGCCAGCAGAGACAGGGCTGGGGCCAACGTCCTGACTTTC.

A few counts support this clone. The chain links TRBV14 to TRBJ1-6; 7 bases align to TRBD1. Trimming took 4 bases from V and 6 from J; bases not matched to a gene: 6. Germline CDR1 reads SGHDN; CDR2 reads FVKESK. CDR3 length: 15 amino acids. The CDR3 region is CASSPRQGGNSPLHF. The CDR3 nucleotides are TGTGCCAGCAGCCCCCGACAGGGCGGTAATTCACCCCTCCACTTT.

V and J are TRBV29-1 and TRBJ1-4; tentatively, D is TRBD1 (5 bases). This CDR3 has 13 residues. Germline V gives CDR1 SQVTM, CDR2 ANQGSEA. Trimming removed 8 bases from V and 8 bases from J, with 18 bases in between. The CDR3 is CSCGGGYDEKLFF. The CDR3 DNA sequence: TGCAGCTGCGGCGGGGGATATGACGAAAAACTGTTTTTT. Filled out from reference TRBV29-1 and TRBJ1-4, the complete variable domain reads SAVISQKPSRDICQRGTSLTIQCQVDSQVTMMFWYRQQPGQSLTLIATANQGSEATYESGFVIDKFPISRPNLTFSTLTVSNMSPEDSSIYLCSCGGGYDEKLFFGSGTQLSVL.

The chain couples TRBV6-5 to TRBJ1-1; TRBD1 is a possible D gene (5 bases). Trimming removed 6 bases from V and 1 base from J, with 9 bases in between. Germline V lookup: CDR1 MNHEY, CDR2 SVGAGI. The CDR3 loop spans 13 amino acids. In DNA form, the CDR3 reads TGTGCCAGCAGCCTACAGGAGAACACTGAAGCTTTCTTT. Encoded protein: CASSLQENTEAFF.

The V and J genes are TRBV11-2 and TRBJ1-1; D is undetermined. Germline CDR1 reads SGHAT; CDR2 reads FQNNGV. Trimming shortened V by 6 bases and J by 7 bases, and 15 bases separated the two germline ends. The CDR3 is 13 amino acids. CDR3 nucleotide sequence: TGTGCCAGCAGTCTCCGCCCCTCGGTTGAAGCTTTCTTT. This gives the protein CASSLRPSVEAFF.

J is TRBJ1-1 and V is TRBV6-5, with D possibly matching TRBD1 (5 bases). This CDR3 spans 13 amino acids. Trimming removed 4 bases at V and 5 bases at J, with 11 bases between. CDR1 is MNHEY and CDR2 is SVGAGI in the germline V gene. The CDR3 region has the DNA TGTGCCAGCAGTTGGGGGGGGTTTACTGAAGCTTTCTTT. It yields the protein CASSWGGFTEAFF.

This chain uses TRBV3-1 (or the pseudogene TRBV3-2) with TRBJ1-6, with 10 bases aligning to TRBD1. CDR1 is LGHDT, CDR2 YNNKEL, per germline (reference sequence). V dropped 4 bases and J dropped 7; count of bases not matched to a gene: 10. The CDR3 has 17 amino acids. In nucleotides, the CDR3 is TGTGCCAGCAGCCCTCGGGACAGGGGTGGCGGGAATTCACCCCTCCACTTT. Protein: CASSPRDRGGGNSPLHF.

The chain joins TRBV4-1 to TRBJ2-1; the D is unclear. V was clipped by 2 bases and J by 1 base, with 6 bases between them. The CDR3 spans 14 residues. In germline, CDR1 is MGHRA, CDR2 YSYEKL. CDR3 DNA sequence: TGCGCCAGCAGCCAAACAGATTCCTACAATGAGCAGTTCTTC. It is translated as CASSQTDSYNEQFF.

This sequence joins TRBV5-1 and TRBJ2-1; 10 bases agree with TRBD2. The CDR3 totals 16 residues. Germline V lookup: CDR1 SGHRS, CDR2 YFSETQ. The V and J ends lost 4 bases and 5 bases, in that order; junction bases with no gene match: 9. The DNA of the CDR3 is TGCGCCAGCAGCCAACGTAGCGGGGGGTTACACAATGAGCAGTTCTTC. It is translated as CASSQRSGGLHNEQFF.

The CDR3 nucleotides are TGTGCCAGCAGTTTACTACCACTCAACTATGGCTACACCTTC. Translation: CASSLLPLNYGYTF. The chain is built from TRBV27 and TRBJ1-2, with no clear D. Per germline, CDR1 MNHEY and CDR2 SMNVEV (reference sequence). The CDR3 totals 14 residues. V was shortened by 2 bases and J by 2 bases, with 9 bases between the two germline ends.

The CDR3 region has the DNA TGTGCCAGTAGTTGGGGGGGGGTACCCACAGATACGCAGTATTTT. This sequence encodes CASSWGGVPTDTQYF. This chain uses TRBV19 with TRBJ2-3, with 7 bases fitting TRBD2. The CDR3 runs 15 residues. The V and J ends lost 5 bases and 2 bases, in that order; junction bases with no gene match: 7. Germline CDR1 reads LNHDA; CDR2 reads SQIVND (reference sequence). The full variable domain, in which reference TRBV19 and TRBJ2-3 provide the parts outside the CDR3, is DGGITQSPKYLFRKEGQNVTLSCEQNLNHDAMYWYRQDPGQGLRLIYYSQIVNDFQKGDIAEGYSVSREKKESFPLTVTSAQKNPTAFYLCASSWGGVPTDTQYFGPGTRLTVL.

About this clone itself: Other DNA sequences in the same sample also yield this CDR3. V is TRBV4-1 and J is TRBJ1-3; D is undetermined. The ends were cut back, 1 base at V and 2 bases at J, with 6 bases in the middle. Germline V lookup: CDR1 MGHRA, CDR2 YSYEKL. The CDR3 length is 14 residues. The chain's CDR3 is CASSQAGTGNTIYF. DNA of the CDR3: TGCGCCAGCAGCCAAGCAGGTACTGGAAACACCATATATTTT.

V gene TRBV7-8 combines with J gene TRBJ2-7; a possible D gene is TRBD1 (5 bases). Germline V gene sequence: CDR1 SGHVS, CDR2 FQNEAQ. Trimming took 5 bases from V and 1 from J, leaving 6 bases between them. The CDR3 extends over 12 amino acids. In DNA, the CDR3 is TGTGCCAGCAGCCGGACATCCTACGAGCAGTACTTC. It translates to CASSRTSYEQYF.